This entry lists 27 T cell receptor beta chains sequenced from one sample in a study of identical twins (TCRdb year 2016). The method was 5' RACE. The instrument given in TCRdb is Illumina HiSeq 2000. TCRdb trimmed the raw reads at Q25, called clones with MiXCR and kept productive beta chains. Every CDR3 protein is listed once, alongside the most common genes and DNA of its rows. Recorded for this sample are over 550,000 distinct CDR3 sequences; roughly 7.1% of them occurred a single time. The ten top clones hold 1.5% to 2% of the sample. This sample also belongs to another study, concerning yellow fever vaccine responses in identical twins.

Sequencing input: PBMCs. These receptors were obtained from a woman under 30 in good health.

This clonotype was seen repeatedly, ten times or more. This sequence joins TRBV20-1 and TRBJ2-2; 9 bases are a match to TRBD2. V dropped 2 bases and J dropped 5; count of bases not matched to a gene: 3. The germline V gene has CDR1 DFQATT and CDR2 SNEGSKA (reference sequence). The CDR3 totals 14 residues. CDR3 sequence reads: CSARPSGRTGELFF. CDR3 DNA: TGCAGTGCTAGACCGAGCGGGAGGACCGGGGAGCTGTTTTTT.

This clonotype was seen repeatedly, ten times or more. The gene calls are TRBV18 and TRBJ2-3; no clear D. CDR1 and CDR2 (germline): KGHSH, LQKENI. V dropped 0 bases and J dropped 4 bases, with 8 bases sitting between them. The CDR3 covers 14 residues. The CDR3 reads CASSPPSLPDTQYF. The CDR3 DNA follows: TGTGCCAGCTCACCACCATCCCTCCCAGATACGCAGTATTTT.

This clonotype appeared many times. The V gene is TRBV20-1, the J gene TRBJ2-7; tentative D call: TRBD1 (6 bases). Germline-derived CDR1 and CDR2 are DFQATT and SNEGSKA (reference sequence). CDR3 size: 13 residues. The V and J ends lost 5 bases and 2 bases respectively, with 13 bases between them. The CDR3 coding sequence is TGCAGTGCTGTGAACAGGGAACCCTACGAGCAGTACTTC. It translates to CSAVNREPYEQYF.

The chain uses TRBV7-9 and TRBJ2-7; D is unclear. With 2 bases removed from V and 7 bases from J, the gap between germline ends came to 6 bases. CDR3 size: 11 residues. From germline, CDR1 is SEHNR and CDR2 FQNEAQ (reference sequence). The CDR3: CASSLSKEQYV. CDR3 nucleotides: TGTGCCAGCAGCTTATCTAAGGAGCAGTACGTC.

The chain joins TRBV7-9 to TRBJ2-5; 7 nucleotides align to TRBD1. Trimming removed 2 bases from V and 5 bases from J; junction bases left unmatched: 8. The germline V gene has CDR1 SEHNR and CDR2 FQNEAQ (reference sequence). The CDR3 runs to 15 residues. CDR3 in amino acids: CASSLSGGPLETQYF. The CDR3 nucleotides are TGTGCCAGCAGCTTATCAGGGGGTCCGTTGGAGACCCAGTACTTC.

The chain is built from TRBV6-1 and TRBJ2-7; a weak D match, TRBD1 (5 bases). The V gene's germline CDR1 is MNHNS and CDR2 SASEGT. Trimming left V 0 bases short and J 4 bases short, with 16 bases between. The CDR3 consists of 16 residues. Here the CDR3 reads CASSEAARRGTYEQYF. The CDR3 DNA follows: TGTGCCAGCAGTGAAGCCGCGCGTAGGGGAACTTACGAGCAGTACTTC.

In this sample, this clonotype turned up a few times. In DNA form, the CDR3 reads TGTGCCAGCAGCCTTAGCGGGAGGGCCTTCAATGAGCAGTTCTTC. It is translated as CASSLSGRAFNEQFF. The chain links TRBV14 to TRBJ2-1; 11 bases align to TRBD2. CDR3 size: 15 residues. The germline V gene has CDR1 SGHDN and CDR2 FVKESK. Trimming at V came to 4 bases and at J to 6 bases, leaving 5 bases not matched to a gene. The complete variable domain, with remaining parts taken from reference TRBV14 and TRBJ2-1, reads EAGVTQFPSHSVIEKGQTVTLRCDPISGHDNLYWYRRVMGKEIKFLLHFVKESKQDESGMPNNRFLAERTGGTYSTLKVQPAELEDSGVYFCASSLSGRAFNEQFFGPGTRLTVL.

The chain recombines TRBV5-1 with TRBJ2-2; D unresolved. CDR1 and CDR2 (germline): SGHRS, YFSETQ. Trimming removed 5 bases at V and 0 bases at J, with 8 bases between. This CDR3 spans 14 amino acids. CDR3 bases: TGCGCCAGCAGATCGGACGCGAACACCGGGGAGCTGTTTTTT. Amino acid sequence: CASRSDANTGELFF. Variable domain in full (rest from reference TRBV5-1 and TRBJ2-2): KAGVTQTPRYLIKTRGQQVTLSCSPISGHRSVSWYQQTPGQGLQFLFEYFSETQRNKGNFPGRFSGRQFSNSRSEMNVSTLELGDSALYLCASRSDANTGELFFGEGSRLTVL.

At least ten counts were recorded for this clonotype. The J gene is TRBJ1-5, the V gene TRBV12-3 or TRBV12-4; D gene uncertain. The length of the CDR3 is 15 residues. The germline V and J ends were trimmed by 3 bases and 4 bases, with 13 bases remaining between them. CDR3: CASSFSSGSNQPQHF. The CDR3 DNA reads as TGTGCCAGCAGTTTTTCCTCTGGTTCTAATCAGCCCCAGCATTTT.

This clonotype was counted at least ten times. CDR3 nucleotides: TGTGCCAGCAGTTTCGGACAGGGGGGCACTGAAGCTTTCTTT. Its protein is CASSFGQGGTEAFF. This sequence joins TRBV27 and TRBJ1-1, with 10 bases lining up with TRBD1. Germline lookup yields CDR1 MNHEY and CDR2 SMNVEV (reference sequence). The length of the CDR3 is 14 residues. V was pared by 3 bases and J by 4 bases, with 2 bases of the junction left unmatched.

This clonotype was found a few times. The V call is TRBV29-1, the J call TRBJ2-5; D gene uncertain. Germline CDR1 SQVTM, CDR2 ANQGSEA. This CDR3 contains 13 residues. V was cut by 4 bases and J by 0 bases, with 9 bases left in between. CDR3 protein: CSVASYDQETQYF. The CDR3 bases are TGCAGCGTTGCATCCTACGACCAAGAGACCCAGTACTTC.

The V call is TRBV7-9, the J call TRBJ2-3; D call uncertain. CDR3 length: 13 residues. Trimming took off 5 bases at V and 6 bases at J, with 12 bases between the two ends. CDR1 SEHNR and CDR2 FQNEAQ come from the germline V gene (reference sequence). CDR3 sequence reads: CASSPPEPDTQYF. The CDR3 DNA reads as TGTGCCAGCAGCCCCCCCGAGCCCGATACGCAGTATTTT.

This clonotype was observed a few times. The chain has TRBV5-4 and TRBJ2-5, with no clear D. This CDR3 has 15 amino acids. V lost 0 bases to trimming and J lost 1 base, with 10 bases between them. Germline V gene data show CDR1 as SGHNT and CDR2 as YYREEE (reference sequence). CDR3 sequence (DNA): TGTGCCAGCAGCTTGGCAGGACCGGGCCAAGAGACCCAGTACTTC. It encodes CASSLAGPGQETQYF.

The rearrangement uses TRBV10-3 and TRBJ2-3; D may be TRBD1 (7 bases). V lost 6 bases, J lost 5 bases, and 21 bases lay in between. The length of the CDR3 is 16 residues. Germline CDR1 is ENHRY and CDR2 is SYGVKD. The CDR3 protein is CAIRKGGQSVLDTQYF. Written as DNA, the CDR3 is TGTGCCATCAGGAAGGGGGGACAGTCGGTGCTAGATACGCAGTATTTT.

In its sample, this clonotype was seen a few times. The V and J genes are TRBV11-3 and TRBJ2-1; D is undetermined. Trimming removed 4 bases at V and 9 bases at J, with 16 bases between. The germline V gene has CDR1 SGHNT and CDR2 YENEEA. This CDR3 region has 14 residues. The chain's CDR3 is CASSYGIVGGEQFF. In nucleotides, the CDR3 is TGTGCCAGCAGCTACGGAATAGTGGGTGGTGAGCAGTTCTTC.

The V call is TRBV5-1, the J call TRBJ2-1; D is possibly TRBD2 (6 bases). Germline assignment: CDR1 SGHRS and CDR2 YFSETQ. The CDR3 loop spans 15 amino acids. V was clipped by 4 bases and J by 7 bases, with 18 bases between them. CDR3 bases: TGCGCCAGCAGCCCGCTTAGCGGAGCCCGGAATGAGCAGTTCTTC. This translates into CASSPLSGARNEQFF. The full variable domain, rest sourced from reference TRBV5-1 and TRBJ2-1, is KAGVTQTPRYLIKTRGQQVTLSCSPISGHRSVSWYQQTPGQGLQFLFEYFSETQRNKGNFPGRFSGRQFSNSRSEMNVSTLELGDSALYLCASSPLSGARNEQFFGPGTRLTVL.

The V call is TRBV5-1, the J call TRBJ2-1, with 8 bases fitting TRBD2. The CDR3 loop spans 18 amino acids. CDR1 is SGHRS and CDR2 is YFSETQ in the germline V gene. J lost 0 bases, V lost 2 bases, and 10 bases had no gene match. In nucleotides, the CDR3 is TGCGCCAGCAGCTTAGGTCGACCGGGGGGGAGCTCCTACAATGAGCAGTTCTTC. Protein: CASSLGRPGGSSYNEQFF.

The rearrangement links TRBV5-1 to TRBJ1-6, with 8 nucleotides matching TRBD1. This CDR3 has 17 residues. Germline CDR1 is SGHRS and CDR2 is YFSETQ. Unmatched junction bases numbered 14, after V lost 2 bases and J lost 10 bases. DNA for the CDR3: TGCGCCAGCAGCTTAAGAGCCACGGGACAGGACGGCTCACCCCTCCACTTT. Residues: CASSLRATGQDGSPLHF.

The J gene is TRBJ2-1, the V gene TRBV2; perhaps TRBD2 as D (6 bases). The CDR3 spans 17 residues. Germline CDR1 SNHLY, CDR2 FYNNEI. Trimming left V 11 bases short and J 0 bases short, with 23 bases between. The CDR3 sequence is CAFCLGSSVSSYNEQFF. The CDR3 DNA reads as TGTGCCTTCTGCCTGGGGTCTAGCGTAAGCTCCTACAATGAGCAGTTCTTC.

This clonotype was counted many times. The V and J genes are TRBV14 and TRBJ1-6; the match to TRBD1 covers 7 bases. The trim removed 1 base at V and 9 bases at J, leaving 6 bases unmatched. The CDR3 contains 15 residues. The germline gives CDR1 SGHDN, CDR2 FVKESK. The CDR3 reads CASSQGQGFASPLHF. CDR3 in DNA: TGTGCCAGCAGCCAAGGACAGGGATTCGCTTCACCCCTCCACTTT.

V and J are TRBV9 and TRBJ2-1; possible D gene TRBD2, 6 bases. Trimming stripped 3 bases from V and 8 bases from J, with 15 bases between. Germline CDR1 is SGDLS and CDR2 is YYNGEE. The CDR3 length is 14 residues. The CDR3 nucleotides are TGTGCCAGCAGCGCTCGACTAGTTACGGATGAGCAGTTCTTC. Residues: CASSARLVTDEQFF. The variable domain in full, with the rest retrieved from reference TRBV9 and TRBJ2-1, is DSGVTQTPKHLITATGQRVTLRCSPRSGDLSVYWYQQSLDQGLQFLIQYYNGEERAKGNILERFSAQQFPDLHSELNLSSLELGDSALYFCASSARLVTDEQFFGPGTRLTVL.

This clonotype was seen a handful of times. The chain combines TRBV7-3 with TRBJ2-6; a possible D gene is TRBD2 (5 bases). The CDR3 sequence is 13 residues long. The V gene lost 10 bases and the J gene lost 2 bases, with 9 bases spanning the gap. Germline values: CDR1 SGHTA, CDR2 FQGTGA. The CDR3 DNA sequence: TGTGCCACCGGGGTCCCTGGGGCCAACGTCCTGACTTTC. Translated: CATGVPGANVLTF.

Only a few counts were recorded for this clonotype. V gene TRBV20-1 combines with J gene TRBJ2-7; 7 nucleotides agree with TRBD2. This CDR3 comprises 15 residues. CDR1 and CDR2 from the germline V gene are DFQATT and SNEGSKA (reference sequence). With V trimmed by 0 bases and J by 4 bases, 9 bases remained unmatched. CDR3 bases: TGCAGTGCTAGAGATACCGCGGTAGCGGGTTACGAGCAGTACTTC. Its translation is CSARDTAVAGYEQYF.

This clonotype was seen a few times. The chain combines TRBV6-2 or TRBV6-3 with TRBJ1-6; tentatively, D is TRBD1 (5 bases). The germline V gene encodes CDR1 MNHEY and CDR2 SVGEGT. CDR3 length: 15 amino acids. V shed 2 bases and J shed 8 bases, with 13 bases lying between them. As DNA, the CDR3 is TGTGCCAGCAGTTACGGCGGTATAGGGGATTCACCCCTCCACTTT. Translating it yields CASSYGGIGDSPLHF.

The rearrangement joins TRBV20-1 to TRBJ2-5; a weak D match, TRBD2 (6 bases). V lost 5 bases and J 4 bases, leaving 11 bases between the germline ends. This CDR3 region has 12 residues. CDR1 and CDR2 (germline): DFQATT, SNEGSKA (reference sequence). The CDR3 region has the DNA TGCAGTGCTCCGGGAGAGGGAGAGACCCAGTACTTC. Protein: CSAPGEGETQYF.

V and J are TRBV27 and TRBJ1-1; D is unresolved. CDR1 and CDR2 from the germline V gene are MNHEY and SMNVEV (reference sequence). This CDR3 region has 15 residues. V was shortened by 11 bases and J by 2 bases, with 21 bases between the two germline ends. The CDR3 region is CASQREGRLNTEAFF. The CDR3 DNA is TGTGCCTCTCAGCGAGAGGGTCGTTTAAACACTGAAGCTTTCTTT.

This clonotype was detected many times. The chain couples TRBV3-1 to TRBJ2-3; D could derive from TRBD1 or TRBD2 (6 bases each). CDR3 length: 13 residues. Trimming removed 8 bases at V and 0 bases at J, with 9 bases between. Germline V gene lookup returns CDR1 LGHDT and CDR2 YNNKEL (reference sequence). The CDR3 sequence is CASGGTSTDTQYF. CDR3 nucleotides: TGTGCCAGCGGGGGGACAAGCACAGATACGCAGTATTTT.